This T cell receptor (beta chain) was identified in a study of blood T cell repertoires in COVID-19. TCRdb's table, derived via immunoSEQ multiplex PCR, lists solely in-frame clones and lacks some. The sample lists under 150,000 clones, roughly 90% occurring once. Losses at the gene ends were 4 bases for V and 7 bases for J; bases not matched to a gene: 12. The CDR3 contains 15 residues. Germline V gives CDR1 MNHEY, CDR2 SVGEGT. The rearrangement links TRBV6-2 or TRBV6-3 to TRBJ2-7, with TRBD2 matching over 8 bases. Source material: peripheral blood. This sequence was found in a man aged 50 to 60 with acute or convalescent COVID-19. CDR3 amino acids: CASSFTRGVAWEQYF. The CDR3 nucleotides are TGTGCCAGCAGTTTCACGCGGGGGGTAGCGTGGGAGCAGTACTTC.